Following are 5 T cell receptor beta chains from one sample sequenced in a study of Ad26.COV2.S vaccination and SARS-CoV-2 variants (dated by TCRdb to about 2021). In light of the paper, this sample's treatment or condition label describes: roughly 18 received Ad26.COV2.S at low or high dose, single or two shots; roughly five received placebo; per-sample allocation not given. Repertoires of vaccine and placebo recipients were sequenced from samples collected on day 63 after the first injection. The library was prepared using the immunoSEQ multiplex PCR assay. TCRdb took this table from immuneACCESS and kept in-frame rearrangements with V and J called. Such tables lack part of the clones; where checked against another copy, unresolved V genes explain under half of the gap, and the rest is unexplained. This sample holds a few hundred thousand clones; approximately 89% were observed only once. About 1.9% of the sample rests with the top ten.

The sequences come from peripheral blood, collected in a trial of Ad26.COV2.S vaccine versus placebo. These receptors originate from a person between 18 and 65 years old who received the Ad26.COV2.S COVID-19 vaccine or a placebo.

The chain carries TRBV27 and TRBJ2-7; 16 positions agree with TRBD2. Trimming took 3 bases from V and 7 from J; bases not matched to a gene: 12. Germline CDR1 MNHEY, CDR2 SMNVEV (reference sequence). CDR3 length equals 18 residues. CDR3 DNA: TGTGCCAGCAGTTTGAAGGGACTAGCGGGAGGGCCGGGGCAAGAGCAGTACTTC. It is translated as CASSLKGLAGGPGQEQYF.

The J gene is TRBJ1-1, the V gene TRBV15; TRBD1 agrees at 7 bases. V was pared by 0 bases and J by 5 bases, with 12 bases of the junction left unmatched. There are 17 residues in the CDR3. The germline V gene has CDR1 LNHNV and CDR2 YYDKDF (reference sequence). The CDR3 nucleotides read TGTGCCACCAGCAGAGATGGGGAGGGGGCCTTGGGAACTGAAGCTTTCTTT. Translated: CATSRDGEGALGTEAFF.

The chain combines TRBV9 with TRBJ2-5; 7 bases are a match to TRBD1. Germline V gene data show CDR1 as SGDLS and CDR2 as YYNGEE. With V trimmed by 4 bases and J by 1 base, 7 bases remained unmatched. This CDR3 has 15 amino acids. The CDR3 DNA sequence: TGTGCCAGCAGCCTATTCAGGGGGATCCAAGAGACCCAGTACTTC. It encodes CASSLFRGIQETQYF.

In this sample, this clone turned up once. The V gene is TRBV6-5, the J gene TRBJ2-7; D perhaps matches TRBD1 (6 bases). Germline CDR1 and CDR2: MNHEY and SVGAGI. This CDR3 has 12 amino acids. The ends were cut back, 6 bases at V and 3 bases at J, with 9 bases in the middle. The chain's CDR3 is CASRGHVYEQYF. CDR3 in DNA: TGTGCCAGCAGGGGACATGTCTACGAGCAGTACTTC.

The chain joins TRBV29-1 to TRBJ1-1; no reliable D call. The CDR3 consists of 11 residues. V lost 5 bases, J lost 8 bases, and 12 bases lay in between. Germline-derived CDR1 and CDR2 are SQVTM and ANQGSEA. The CDR3 DNA reads as TGCAGCGTTCAAGGCCCGGGAGAAGCTTTCTTT. Amino acids: CSVQGPGEAFF.